These 12 T cell receptor beta chains were all obtained from the same sample, sequenced in a study of CD8 T cells in ankylosing spondylitis. Antigens of these TCRs are unknown. TCRdb analysed the 5' RACE reads with MiXCR anew, one entry per CDR3 protein. The sample shows around 770,000 distinct CDR3 sequences, 10% to 15% of them seen only once. Study findings and constraints: The study identified a TCR beta motif of several highly homologous variants that appeared characteristic of ankylosing spondylitis blood.

Sequencing was done on a sample of blood, either unsorted or a sorted T cell fraction (not recorded which). All receptors derive from a male donor with ankylosing spondylitis.

This clonotype turned up a few times. This chain joins TRBV20-1 and TRBJ1-5, with D possibly matching TRBD1 (6 bases). The CDR3 length is 14 residues. V gave up 5 bases and J gave up 2 bases, with 13 bases separating them. Germline lookup yields CDR1 DFQATT and CDR2 SNEGSKA (reference sequence). CDR3 loop: CSASTGMGNQPQHF. The CDR3 region has the DNA TGCAGTGCTTCAACAGGGATGGGCAATCAGCCCCAGCATTTT.

This clonotype has only a few counts. This rearrangement joins TRBV12-3 or TRBV12-4 to TRBJ2-5; a weak D match, TRBD1 (6 bases). Trimming took off 5 bases at V and 4 bases at J, with 11 bases between the two ends. This CDR3 has 13 residues. CDR3: CASSRGGIETQYF. The CDR3 DNA sequence: TGTGCCAGCAGTCGAGGGGGTATAGAGACCCAGTACTTC.

This clonotype has ten or more counts. The chain recombines TRBV28 with TRBJ1-1; D unclear. CDR1 is MDHEN and CDR2 is SYDVKM in the germline V gene. With 7 bases removed from V and 11 bases from J, the gap between germline ends came to 8 bases. The CDR3 is made up of 9 amino acids. The CDR3 reads CASTLSAFF. CDR3 in DNA: TGTGCCAGCACCCTCTCGGCTTTCTTT.

The chain is built from TRBV5-1 and TRBJ2-2; D perhaps matches TRBD2 (5 bases). Germline V CDR1 and CDR2: SGHRS, YFSETQ. Trimming shortened V by 2 bases and J by 5 bases, and 13 bases separated the two germline ends. The CDR3 sequence is 15 residues long. DNA for the CDR3: TGCGCCAGCAGCTTTTATCAGCGGAGAACCGGGGAGCTGTTTTTT. Its translation: CASSFYQRRTGELFF.

This clonotype has a handful of counts. V gene TRBV20-1 combines with J gene TRBJ1-5; 7 bases fit TRBD1. The V and J ends lost 1 base and 7 bases, in that order; junction bases with no gene match: 10. There are 15 residues in the CDR3. Germline V lookup: CDR1 DFQATT, CDR2 SNEGSKA (reference sequence). CDR3 residues: CSARVKGDRVQPQHF. The CDR3, as DNA: TGCAGTGCTAGAGTGAAGGGCGACAGGGTGCAGCCCCAGCATTTT.

At least ten counts were recorded for this clonotype. This sequence joins TRBV20-1 and TRBJ2-3; weak D call: TRBD2 (6 bases). Trimming shortened V by 0 bases and J by 0 bases, and 16 bases separated the two germline ends. Germline loops: CDR1 DFQATT, CDR2 SNEGSKA (reference sequence). This CDR3 spans 17 amino acids. The CDR3 nucleotides read TGCAGTGCTAGAGATCGGTCGGGACTGCCTAGCACAGATACGCAGTATTTT. This translates into CSARDRSGLPSTDTQYF.

The chain employs TRBV29-1 and TRBJ2-3; no clear D. Trimming removed 8 bases at V and 1 base at J, with 10 bases between. This CDR3 comprises 12 residues. Germline V gene sequence: CDR1 SQVTM, CDR2 ANQGSEA. The CDR3 spells CSLESGTDTQYF. CDR3 coding DNA: TGCAGCCTGGAGTCCGGCACAGATACGCAGTATTTT.

The J gene is TRBJ1-5, the V gene TRBV30; TRBD1 agrees at 10 bases. V was clipped by 5 bases and J by 1 base; unmatched bases: 2. Germline-derived CDR1 and CDR2 are GTSNPN and SVGIG (reference sequence). This CDR3 region has 14 residues. CDR3: CAWGTGASNQPQHF. For the CDR3, the DNA is TGTGCCTGGGGGACAGGGGCGAGCAATCAGCCCCAGCATTTT.

The rearrangement joins TRBV20-1 to TRBJ2-1, with 9 bases that match TRBD2. Germline lookup yields CDR1 DFQATT and CDR2 SNEGSKA (reference sequence). After removal of 2 bases from V and 5 bases from J, the junction contained 7 bases not matched to a gene. The CDR3 consists of 15 residues. Here the CDR3 reads CSARTIAGANNEQFF. The CDR3 DNA reads TGCAGTGCTAGAACCATAGCGGGAGCTAACAATGAGCAGTTCTTC.

This clonotype was seen a few times. The chain combines TRBV20-1 with TRBJ1-1, with a tentative D call TRBD1 (6 bases). Trimming shortened V by 3 bases and J by 4 bases, and 12 bases separated the two germline ends. Germline V gene sequence: CDR1 DFQATT, CDR2 SNEGSKA (reference sequence). This CDR3 region has 13 residues. The CDR3 DNA is TGCAGTGCTAGTCCAGGGGTGGCCACTGAAGCTTTCTTT. Residues: CSASPGVATEAFF.

This chain links TRBV5-1 with TRBJ2-5, with D uncertain. The length of the CDR3 is 13 residues. The V end lost 0 bases, the J end lost 5 bases, and 8 bases lay between the germline ends. Per germline, CDR1 SGHRS and CDR2 YFSETQ. The CDR3 is CASSLVVMETQYF. The CDR3 region has the DNA TGCGCCAGCAGCTTGGTAGTAATGGAGACCCAGTACTTC.

V gene TRBV12-3 or TRBV12-4 combines with J gene TRBJ1-5; D possibly corresponds to TRBD1 (5 bases). V was cut by 3 bases and J by 2 bases, with 8 bases left in between. The CDR3 covers 14 residues. The CDR3 DNA reads TGTGCCAGCAGTTTTCGGGGACGCAATCAGCCCCAGCATTTT. It translates to CASSFRGRNQPQHF.